Listed here are 26 T cell receptor beta chains from one sample, sequenced in a study of T cell clonotyping in hematopoietic cell transplantation. Method: immunoSEQ multiplex PCR; TCRdb's copy keeps in-frame clones and lacks some. The sample lists about 5,700 clones; around 80% were seen once. This specimen consisted of PBMCs, obtained 100 days after allogeneic stem cell transplant. These receptors came from a male patient aged 45 to 59 who had an allogeneic stem cell transplant from an unrelated donor, so the T cells may come from the graft donor. Some clones in this sample may be carry-over from other donors' samples.

This chain connects TRBV4-1 to TRBJ1-3; 11 positions agree with TRBD1. The germline V gene has CDR1 MGHRA and CDR2 YSYEKL. Germline trimming cut 2 bases from V and 0 bases from J; bases unmatched to any gene: 18. The CDR3 runs 22 residues. The CDR3 region has the DNA TGCGCCAGCAGCCAACAATCTCCCGGGACAGGGGGAGGATTTCTCTCTGGAAACACCATATATTTT. Its protein product is CASSQQSPGTGGGFLSGNTIYF.

The chain couples TRBV5-1 to TRBJ1-2, with 9 bases that match TRBD1. Germline V gene data show CDR1 as SGHRS and CDR2 as YFSETQ. V dropped 2 bases and J dropped 4; count of bases not matched to a gene: 3. This CDR3 region has 14 residues. Here the CDR3 reads CASSLPDRGYGYTF. The CDR3 DNA reads as TGCGCCAGCAGCTTACCGGACAGGGGCTATGGCTACACCTTC.

The genes are TRBV30 and TRBJ1-2; D gene ambiguous. Germline V gene sequence: CDR1 GTSNPN, CDR2 SVGIG (reference sequence). V lost 0 bases and J lost 2, with 4 bases in between. The CDR3 contains 12 residues. CDR3 DNA: TGTGCCTGGAGTGTTATCAACTATGGCTACACCTTC. This gives the protein CAWSVINYGYTF.

V and J are TRBV20-1 and TRBJ1-2; 7 bases fit TRBD1. CDR3 length: 11 residues. The germline V gene encodes CDR1 DFQATT and CDR2 SNEGSKA (reference sequence). The V and J ends lost 8 bases and 8 bases, in that order; junction bases with no gene match: 8. The CDR3 DNA sequence: TGCAGTATGAGACAGGGAATGGGCTACACCTTC. Translated: CSMRQGMGYTF.

The CDR3 nucleotides are TGCGCCAGCAGCGTAACAGGGGACGGAAACACCATATATTTT. Amino acid sequence: CASSVTGDGNTIYF. The genes are TRBV5-1 and TRBJ1-3; 7 bases are shared with TRBD1. J lost 4 bases, V lost 4 bases, and 5 bases had no gene match. CDR1 and CDR2 (germline): SGHRS, YFSETQ. The CDR3 has 14 residues.

The chain joins TRBV10-3 to TRBJ1-5; the D is unclear. The CDR3 spans 13 residues. V lost 8 bases and J 0 bases, leaving 8 bases between the germline ends. Germline lookup yields CDR1 ENHRY and CDR2 SYGVKD. The CDR3 DNA reads TGTGCCATCCGAAGGAATAGCAATCAGCCCCAGCATTTT. Translation gives CAIRRNSNQPQHF.

The sample holds a few counts of this clone. This sequence joins TRBV19 and TRBJ2-6; D ambiguous. The CDR3 sequence is 14 residues long. Germline assignment: CDR1 LNHDA and CDR2 SQIVND (reference sequence). Trimming pared 1 base from V and 2 bases from J, leaving 3 bases between. In DNA form, the CDR3 reads TGTGCCAGTAGTATAGGTCCTGGGGCCAACGTCCTGACTTTC. It specifies CASSIGPGANVLTF.

The V call is TRBV29-1, the J call TRBJ1-2; D is unclear. The CDR3 length is 12 residues. CDR1 is SQVTM, CDR2 ANQGSEA, per germline. V lost 3 bases and J 4 bases, leaving 9 bases between the germline ends. This chain's CDR3 is CSVDSFFYGYTF. CDR3 nucleotide sequence: TGCAGCGTTGATTCATTCTTCTATGGCTACACCTTC.

The chain is built from TRBV2 and TRBJ2-7, with a possible D match to TRBD1 (6 bases). This CDR3 comprises 13 residues. The V end lost 7 bases, the J end lost 1 base, and 11 bases lay between the germline ends. Germline CDR1 SNHLY, CDR2 FYNNEI. The CDR3 coding sequence is TGTGCCAGCACGTCAGGGGATTCCTACGAGCAGTACTTC. Protein product: CASTSGDSYEQYF.

This clone was seen once. The chain links TRBV7-3 to TRBJ1-1, with a tentative D call TRBD1 (5 bases). The germline gives CDR1 SGHTA, CDR2 FQGTGA. There are 13 residues in the CDR3. V was trimmed by 2 bases and J by 5 bases, leaving 9 bases between them. As DNA, the CDR3 is TGTGCCAGCAGCTTAGGGGGGGGAACTGAAGCTTTCTTT. It encodes CASSLGGGTEAFF.

The chain links TRBV2 to TRBJ2-7; TRBD1 is a possible D gene (7 bases). The CDR3 spans 13 residues. Germline assignment: CDR1 SNHLY and CDR2 FYNNEI. V was shortened by 11 bases and J by 3 bases, with 17 bases between the two germline ends. CDR3 amino acids: CARQGGGNYEQYF. Written as DNA, the CDR3 is TGTGCCCGCCAAGGAGGGGGCAACTACGAGCAGTACTTC.

This clone turned up a few times. The V gene is TRBV7-2, the J gene TRBJ2-7, with TRBD1 as a possible D gene (5 bases). From germline, CDR1 is SGHTA and CDR2 FQGNSA. The CDR3 sequence is 12 residues long. The V gene lost 6 bases and the J gene lost 11 bases, with 17 bases spanning the gap. CDR3 residues: CASSEIPGIKYF. CDR3 sequence (DNA): TGTGCCAGCAGTGAAATCCCAGGGATCAAGTACTTC.

The rearrangement links TRBV5-1 to TRBJ2-7; perhaps TRBD2 as D (6 bases). V was trimmed by 4 bases and J by 0 bases, leaving 20 bases between them. Germline V gives CDR1 SGHRS, CDR2 YFSETQ. This CDR3 contains 17 residues. In DNA form, the CDR3 reads TGCGCCAGCAGCGAAAAAGGGCTTAGCGGTCCCTCCTACGAGCAGTACTTC. Residues: CASSEKGLSGPSYEQYF.

V and J are TRBV6-1 and TRBJ2-6; D is undetermined. V gave up 4 bases and J gave up 1 base, with 5 bases separating them. This CDR3 is built from 14 residues. Per germline, CDR1 MNHNS and CDR2 SASEGT. The CDR3 bases are TGTGCCAGCAGTGTAGGGTCTGGGGCCAACGTCCTGACTTTC. Protein: CASSVGSGANVLTF.

This clone was seen just once. The J gene is TRBJ2-3, the V gene TRBV5-1; D unclear. Germline CDR1 is SGHRS and CDR2 is YFSETQ. The V gene lost 4 bases and the J gene lost 0 bases, with 12 bases spanning the gap. This CDR3 is 15 amino acids long. As DNA, the CDR3 is TGCGCCAGCAGCCACGGACGCCCAAGCACAGATACGCAGTATTTT. Amino acids: CASSHGRPSTDTQYF.

The chain couples TRBV5-6 to TRBJ1-6, with D possibly being TRBD1 (6 bases). V lost 5 bases to trimming and J lost 8 bases, with 17 bases between them. The CDR3 runs to 15 residues. Germline CDR1 SGHDT, CDR2 YYEEEE. For the CDR3, the DNA is TGTGCCAGCAGGTCCGGGACACCGCGACATTCACCCCTCCACTTT. This encodes CASRSGTPRHSPLHF. Combining the CDR3 with reference TRBV5-6 and TRBJ1-6 gives the whole variable domain DAGVTQSPTHLIKTRGQQVTLRCSPKSGHDTVSWYQQALGQGPQFIFQYYEEEERQRGNFPDRFSGHQFPNYSSELNVNALLLGDSALYLCASRSGTPRHSPLHFGNGTRLTVT.

The V and J genes are TRBV23-1 and TRBJ1-1, with D unresolved. TRBV23-1 is noted as an ORF with a role that remains uncertain. The CDR3 sequence is 17 residues long. The V end was cut by 2 bases, the J end by 1 base, with 17 bases between. CDR3 loop: CASSQRTSKITNTEAFF. The CDR3 DNA reads as TGCGCCAGCAGTCAACGCACCAGTAAGATAACGAACACTGAAGCTTTCTTT.

The chain joins TRBV30 to TRBJ2-1; D not resolved. The CDR3 is made up of 11 amino acids. CDR1 GTSNPN and CDR2 SVGIG come from the germline V gene (reference sequence). Deletions cut 7 bases from V and 0 bases from J, with 4 bases between. The DNA of the CDR3 is TGTGCCTCCAGCTCCTACAATGAGCAGTTCTTC. Its translation is CASSSYNEQFF.

This chain uses TRBV30 with TRBJ2-1; D is unresolved. Germline CDR1 GTSNPN, CDR2 SVGIG (reference sequence). V lost 2 bases to trimming and J lost 0 bases, with 5 bases between them. CDR3 length equals 13 residues. DNA of the CDR3: TGTGCCTGGAGTTGGGACTCCTACAATGAGCAGTTCTTC. Translation: CAWSWDSYNEQFF.

The J gene is TRBJ1-2, the V gene TRBV6-6; no clear D gene. The germline V gene encodes CDR1 MNHNY and CDR2 SVGAGI (reference sequence). This CDR3 spans 13 amino acids. Trimming stripped 0 bases from V and 4 bases from J, with 6 bases between. The CDR3 here is CASSYSSAYGYTF. The CDR3 DNA reads TGTGCCAGCAGTTACTCATCGGCCTATGGCTACACCTTC.

V is TRBV29-1 and J is TRBJ1-2; unclear D gene. The CDR3 contains 13 residues. The germline CDR1 and CDR2 sequences are SQVTM and ANQGSEA. Trimming took off 4 bases at V and 8 bases at J, with 17 bases between the two ends. DNA of the CDR3: TGCAGCGTTGCGTCGGGGAGGAGATTGGGCTACACCTTC. It yields the protein CSVASGRRLGYTF.

This sequence joins TRBV29-1 and TRBJ2-1, with 12 bases matching TRBD1. This CDR3 is built from 14 residues. V was pared by 3 bases and J by 9 bases, with 6 bases of the junction left unmatched. Germline lookup yields CDR1 SQVTM and CDR2 ANQGSEA. CDR3 residues: CSVEGQGARGEQFF. The DNA of the CDR3 is TGCAGCGTTGAGGGACAGGGGGCGAGAGGTGAGCAGTTCTTC.

The chain employs TRBV4-2 and TRBJ1-5; D possibly corresponds to TRBD1 (5 bases). The CDR3 contains 14 residues. The germline V gene encodes CDR1 LGHNA and CDR2 YNFKEQ. V was cut by 3 bases and J by 4 bases, with 10 bases left in between. In DNA form, the CDR3 reads TGTGCCAGCAGCCACGGGGACGGTAATCAGCCCCAGCATTTT. Translating gives CASSHGDGNQPQHF.

V and J are TRBV4-3 and TRBJ1-2; 11 bases agree with TRBD1. With 2 bases clipped from V and 7 bases from J, the junction kept 12 bases outside the gene matches. The CDR3 has 17 residues. The V gene's germline CDR1 is LGHNA and CDR2 YSLEER. The CDR3 bases are TGCGCCAGCAGCCAAACTACTCGACCGGGACAGGGGGGTGGCTACACCTTC. Its protein product is CASSQTTRPGQGGGYTF.

The chain combines TRBV5-6 with TRBJ2-7, with D hard to call. The CDR3 loop spans 14 amino acids. V lost 4 bases to trimming and J lost 2 bases, with 13 bases between them. Germline CDR1 SGHDT, CDR2 YYEEEE. The CDR3 DNA sequence: TGTGCCAGCAGCGCACGACTGACGACCTACGAGCAGTACTTC. This gives the protein CASSARLTTYEQYF.

The chain recombines TRBV2 with TRBJ2-4; TRBD2 matches at 8 bases. The CDR3 is made up of 13 amino acids. V trimming: 9 bases; J trimming: 5 bases; junction bases outside the gene matches: 6. Germline-derived CDR1 and CDR2 are SNHLY and FYNNEI. The CDR3 sequence: CASQRERENIQYF. CDR3 coding DNA: TGTGCCAGTCAGCGGGAGCGGGAAAACATTCAGTACTTC.